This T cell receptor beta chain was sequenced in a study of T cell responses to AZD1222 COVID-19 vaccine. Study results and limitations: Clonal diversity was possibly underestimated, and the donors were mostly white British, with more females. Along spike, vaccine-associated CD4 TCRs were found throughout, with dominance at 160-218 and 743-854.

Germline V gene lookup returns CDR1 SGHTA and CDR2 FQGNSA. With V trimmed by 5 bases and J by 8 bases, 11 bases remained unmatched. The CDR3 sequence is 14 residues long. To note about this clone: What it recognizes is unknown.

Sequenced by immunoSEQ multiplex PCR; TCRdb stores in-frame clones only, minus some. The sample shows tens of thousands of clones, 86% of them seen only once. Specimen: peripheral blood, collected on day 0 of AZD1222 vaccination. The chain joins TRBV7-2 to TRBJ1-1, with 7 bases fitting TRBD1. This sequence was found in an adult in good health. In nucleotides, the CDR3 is TGTGCCAGCAGCGCACAGGGGCATCTGTCGGAAGCTTTCTTT. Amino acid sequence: CASSAQGHLSEAFF.